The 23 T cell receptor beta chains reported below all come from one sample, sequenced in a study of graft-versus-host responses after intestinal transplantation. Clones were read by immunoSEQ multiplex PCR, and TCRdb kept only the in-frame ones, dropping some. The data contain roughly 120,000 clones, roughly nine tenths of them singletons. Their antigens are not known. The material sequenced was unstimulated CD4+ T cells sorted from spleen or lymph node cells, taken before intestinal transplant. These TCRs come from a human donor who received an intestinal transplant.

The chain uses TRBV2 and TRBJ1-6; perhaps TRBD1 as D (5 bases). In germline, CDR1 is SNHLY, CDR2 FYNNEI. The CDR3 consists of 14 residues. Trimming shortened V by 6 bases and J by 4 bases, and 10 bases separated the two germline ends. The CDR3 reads CASSSRGYNSPLHF. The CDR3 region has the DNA TGTGCCAGCAGCTCCCGGGGGTATAATTCACCCCTCCACTTT. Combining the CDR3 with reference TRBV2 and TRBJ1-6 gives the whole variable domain EPEVTQTPSHQVTQMGQEVILRCVPISNHLYFYWYRQILGQKVEFLVSFYNNEISEKSEIFDDQFSVERPDGSNFTLKIRSTKLEDSAMYFCASSSRGYNSPLHFGNGTRLTVT.

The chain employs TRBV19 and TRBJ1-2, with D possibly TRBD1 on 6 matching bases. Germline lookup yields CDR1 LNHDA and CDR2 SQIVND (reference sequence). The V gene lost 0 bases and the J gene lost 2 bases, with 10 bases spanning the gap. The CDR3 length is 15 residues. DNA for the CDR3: TGTGCCAGTAGTATAGAGCTGGGGGCCAACTATGGCTACACCTTC. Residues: CASSIELGANYGYTF.

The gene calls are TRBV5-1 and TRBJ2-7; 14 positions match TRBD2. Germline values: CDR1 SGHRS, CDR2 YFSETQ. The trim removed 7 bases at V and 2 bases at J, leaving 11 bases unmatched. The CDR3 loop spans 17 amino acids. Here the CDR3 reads CASGGTSGSRGPYEQYF. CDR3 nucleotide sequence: TGCGCCAGCGGCGGGACTAGCGGGAGCAGAGGGCCCTACGAGCAGTACTTC.

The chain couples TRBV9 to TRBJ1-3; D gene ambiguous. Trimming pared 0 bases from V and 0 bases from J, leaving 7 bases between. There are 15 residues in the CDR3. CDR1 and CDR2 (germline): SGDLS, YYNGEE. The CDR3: CASSVEPHSGNTIYF. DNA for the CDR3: TGTGCCAGCAGCGTAGAGCCTCACTCTGGAAACACCATATATTTT. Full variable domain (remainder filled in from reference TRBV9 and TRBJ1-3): DSGVTQTPKHLITATGQRVTLRCSPRSGDLSVYWYQQSLDQGLQFLIQYYNGEERAKGNILERFSAQQFPDLHSELNLSSLELGDSALYFCASSVEPHSGNTIYFGEGSWLTVV.

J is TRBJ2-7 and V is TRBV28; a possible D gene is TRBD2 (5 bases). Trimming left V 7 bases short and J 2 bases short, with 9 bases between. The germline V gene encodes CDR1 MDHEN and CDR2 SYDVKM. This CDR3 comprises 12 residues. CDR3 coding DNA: TGTGCCAGCAAGACGACTACCTACGAGCAGTACTTC. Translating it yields CASKTTTYEQYF.

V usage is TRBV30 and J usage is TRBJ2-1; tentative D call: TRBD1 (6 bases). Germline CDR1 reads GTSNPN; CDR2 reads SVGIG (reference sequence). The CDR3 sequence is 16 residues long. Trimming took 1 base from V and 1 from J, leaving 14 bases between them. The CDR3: CAWSGPGRGSYNEQFF. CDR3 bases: TGTGCCTGGAGTGGGCCCGGCAGGGGATCCTACAATGAGCAGTTCTTC.

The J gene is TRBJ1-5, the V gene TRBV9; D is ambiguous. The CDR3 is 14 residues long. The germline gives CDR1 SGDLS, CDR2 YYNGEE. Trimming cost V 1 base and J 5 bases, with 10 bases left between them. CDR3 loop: CASSVLPDYQPQHF. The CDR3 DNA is TGTGCCAGCAGCGTATTACCAGATTATCAGCCCCAGCATTTT.

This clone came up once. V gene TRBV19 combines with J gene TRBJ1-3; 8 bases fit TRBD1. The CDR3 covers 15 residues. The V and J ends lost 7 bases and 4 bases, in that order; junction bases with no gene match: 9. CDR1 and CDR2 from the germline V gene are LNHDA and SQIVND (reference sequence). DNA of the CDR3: TGTGCCAGTACCCTACCGCGGACAGGGGGAAACACCATATATTTT. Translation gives CASTLPRTGGNTIYF.

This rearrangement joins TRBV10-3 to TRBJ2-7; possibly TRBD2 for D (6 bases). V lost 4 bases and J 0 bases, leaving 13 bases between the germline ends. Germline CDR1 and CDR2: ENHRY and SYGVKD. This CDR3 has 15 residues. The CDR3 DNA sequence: TGTGCCATCAGTGGGGGGGAGGCGGACTCCTACGAGCAGTACTTC. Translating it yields CAISGGEADSYEQYF.

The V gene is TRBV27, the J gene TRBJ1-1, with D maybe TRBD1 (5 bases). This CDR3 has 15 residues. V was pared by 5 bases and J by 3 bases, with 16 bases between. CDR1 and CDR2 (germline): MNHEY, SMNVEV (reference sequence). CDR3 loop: CASSAQGPWDTEAFF. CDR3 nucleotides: TGTGCCAGCAGTGCCCAGGGTCCTTGGGACACTGAAGCTTTCTTT.

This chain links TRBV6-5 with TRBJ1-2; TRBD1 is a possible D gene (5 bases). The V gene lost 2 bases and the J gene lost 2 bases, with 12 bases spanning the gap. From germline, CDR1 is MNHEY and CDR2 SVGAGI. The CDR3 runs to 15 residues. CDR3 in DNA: TGTGCCAGCAGTTACCAGAAATCAGGGAACTATGGCTACACCTTC. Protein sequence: CASSYQKSGNYGYTF.

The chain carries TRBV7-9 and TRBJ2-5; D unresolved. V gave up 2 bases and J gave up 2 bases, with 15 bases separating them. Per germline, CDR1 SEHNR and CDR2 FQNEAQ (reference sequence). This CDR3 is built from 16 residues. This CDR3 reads CASSLSQYTKQETQYF. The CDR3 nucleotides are TGTGCCAGCAGCTTATCGCAGTATACGAAGCAAGAGACCCAGTACTTC.

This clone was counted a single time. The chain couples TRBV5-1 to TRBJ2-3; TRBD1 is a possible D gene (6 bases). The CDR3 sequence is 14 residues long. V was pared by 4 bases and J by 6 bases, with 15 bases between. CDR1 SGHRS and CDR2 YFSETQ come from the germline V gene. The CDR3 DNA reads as TGCGCCAGCAGCGAAGGGACACCAGAGGATACGCAGTATTTT. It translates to CASSEGTPEDTQYF.

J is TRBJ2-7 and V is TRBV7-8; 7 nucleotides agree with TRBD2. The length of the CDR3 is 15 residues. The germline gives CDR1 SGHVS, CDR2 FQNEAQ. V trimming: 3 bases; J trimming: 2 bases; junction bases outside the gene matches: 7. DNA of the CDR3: TGTGCCAGCAGCTTGCCCGGACTAGAAGCCTACGAGCAGTACTTC. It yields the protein CASSLPGLEAYEQYF.

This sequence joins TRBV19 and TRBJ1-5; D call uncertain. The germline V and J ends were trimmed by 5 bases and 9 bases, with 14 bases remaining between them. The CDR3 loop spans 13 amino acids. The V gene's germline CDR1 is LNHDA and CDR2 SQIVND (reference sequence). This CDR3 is CASSYPSGWPQHF. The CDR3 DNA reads TGTGCCAGTAGTTACCCCTCCGGGTGGCCCCAGCATTTT.

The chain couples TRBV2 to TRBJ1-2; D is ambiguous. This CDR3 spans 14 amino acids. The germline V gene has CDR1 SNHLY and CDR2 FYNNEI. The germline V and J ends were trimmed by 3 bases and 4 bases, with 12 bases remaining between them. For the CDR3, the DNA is TGTGCCAGCAGTGACAGGCCCCGGGGCTATGGCTACACCTTC. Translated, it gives CASSDRPRGYGYTF.

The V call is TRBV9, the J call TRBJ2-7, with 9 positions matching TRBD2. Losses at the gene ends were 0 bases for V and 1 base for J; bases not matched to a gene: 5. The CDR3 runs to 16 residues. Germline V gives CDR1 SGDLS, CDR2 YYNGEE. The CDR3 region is CASSVEERGASYEQYF. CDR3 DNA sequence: TGTGCCAGCAGCGTAGAGGAGCGGGGGGCTTCCTACGAGCAGTACTTC.

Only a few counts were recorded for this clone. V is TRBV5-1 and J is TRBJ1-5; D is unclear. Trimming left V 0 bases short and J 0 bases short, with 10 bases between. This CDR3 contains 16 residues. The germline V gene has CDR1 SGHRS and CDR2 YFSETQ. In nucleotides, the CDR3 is TGCGCCAGCAGCTTGGGGGCCGGTGATAGCAATCAGCCCCAGCATTTT. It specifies CASSLGAGDSNQPQHF.

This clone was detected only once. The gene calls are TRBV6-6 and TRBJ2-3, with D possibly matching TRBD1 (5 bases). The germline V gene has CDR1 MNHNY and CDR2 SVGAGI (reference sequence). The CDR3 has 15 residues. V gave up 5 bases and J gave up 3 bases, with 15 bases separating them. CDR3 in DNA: TGTGCCAGCAGTGCCTCCCAGGGTCTGACAGATACGCAGTATTTT. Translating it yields CASSASQGLTDTQYF.

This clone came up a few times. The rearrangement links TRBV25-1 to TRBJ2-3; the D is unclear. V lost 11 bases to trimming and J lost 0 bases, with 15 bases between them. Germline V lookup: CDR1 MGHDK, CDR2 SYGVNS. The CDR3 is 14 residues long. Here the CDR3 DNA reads TGTGCCTCGAGTACCGGTTTTAGCACAGATACGCAGTATTTT. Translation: CASSTGFSTDTQYF.

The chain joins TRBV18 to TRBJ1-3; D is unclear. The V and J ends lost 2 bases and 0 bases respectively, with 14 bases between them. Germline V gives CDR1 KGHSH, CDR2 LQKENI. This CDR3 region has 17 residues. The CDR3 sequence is CASSPSRYSDSGNTIYF. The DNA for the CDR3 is TGTGCCAGCTCACCAAGCAGGTACTCCGACTCTGGAAACACCATATATTTT.

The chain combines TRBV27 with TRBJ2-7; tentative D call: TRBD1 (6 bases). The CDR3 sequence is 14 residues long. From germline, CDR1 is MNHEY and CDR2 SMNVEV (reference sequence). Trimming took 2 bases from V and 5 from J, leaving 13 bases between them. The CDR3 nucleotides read TGTGCCAGCAGTTTAGGTCAGGGGATCCACGAGCAGTACTTC. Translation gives CASSLGQGIHEQYF.

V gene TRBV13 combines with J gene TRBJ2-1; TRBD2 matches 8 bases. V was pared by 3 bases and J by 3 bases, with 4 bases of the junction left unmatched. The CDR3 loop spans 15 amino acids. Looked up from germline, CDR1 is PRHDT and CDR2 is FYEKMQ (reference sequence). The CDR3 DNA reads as TGTGCCAGCAGCTTCGTACGGGGGGGCTACAATGAGCAGTTCTTC. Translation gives CASSFVRGGYNEQFF.